Listed here is a single T cell receptor (beta chain). Its antigen is unknown. The data were taken from a study of T cell responses to AZD1222 COVID-19 vaccine. Study-level points and caveats: There were repertoire samples only from the period after the peak T cell response. Two AZD1222 doses significantly raised spike-specific TCR breadth and depth over controls.

Sequenced by immunoSEQ multiplex PCR; TCRdb stores in-frame clones only, minus some. The table records 150,000 or so clones, approximately 89% of them present only once. This CDR3 is 13 amino acids long. Per germline, CDR1 SGHRS and CDR2 YFSETQ. Trimming took 2 bases from V and 0 from J, leaving 3 bases between them. This TCR was recovered from an adult in good health. The chain combines TRBV5-1 with TRBJ1-3; D unresolved. Sequences were derived from peripheral blood, sampled on day 0 of AZD1222 vaccination. DNA for the CDR3: TGCGCCAGCAGCTTATCCTCTGGAAACACCATATATTTT. This sequence encodes CASSLSSGNTIYF.